This entry lists 28 T cell receptor beta chains sequenced from one sample in a study of early T cells in non-severe SARS-CoV-2 infection. TCRdb reprocessed the 5' RACE reads with MiXCR, giving one entry per CDR3 protein. The top ten clones hold roughly 18% of a sample with more than 55,000 distinct CDR3 sequences, 8% to 9.5% of them seen once. Sequenced material: whole blood. The receptors derive from an adult who was a healthcare worker with PCR-confirmed SARS-CoV-2 infection or an uninfected control (not recorded which).

This chain joins TRBV27 and TRBJ2-5, with 7 bases that match TRBD2. Germline V gene lookup returns CDR1 MNHEY and CDR2 SMNVEV (reference sequence). Trimming removed 5 bases from V and 7 bases from J; junction bases left unmatched: 4. The CDR3 length is 12 residues. The CDR3 region is CASSLSGGTQYF. The DNA for the CDR3 is TGTGCCAGCAGTCTGTCGGGGGGGACCCAGTACTTC.

The chain links TRBV12-3 or TRBV12-4 to TRBJ2-4, with 9 bases lining up with TRBD1. The CDR3 length is 15 residues. V shed 6 bases, J shed 6 bases, and the junction held 9 bases outside the gene matches. In DNA form, the CDR3 reads TGTGCCAGCAGGTCACCGGGACAGGGAGGAAACATTCAGTACTTC. Translated: CASRSPGQGGNIQYF.

This clonotype came up many times. The V gene is TRBV7-8, the J gene TRBJ2-3; TRBD2 matches at 10 bases. The trim removed 0 bases at V and 1 base at J, leaving 4 bases unmatched. The CDR3 runs 17 residues. CDR1 is SGHVS and CDR2 is FQNEAQ in the germline V gene. The CDR3 here is CASSLARLAGGTDTQYF. The CDR3 bases are TGTGCCAGCAGCTTAGCTCGGCTAGCGGGAGGCACAGATACGCAGTATTTT.

This clonotype is deemed medium-sized. The chain joins TRBV12-3 or TRBV12-4 to TRBJ1-1; 7 nucleotides match TRBD1. Trimming at V came to 6 bases and at J to 5 bases, leaving 9 bases not matched to a gene. This CDR3 has 14 residues. CDR3 nucleotides: TGTGCCAGCAGCGGACACAGGGGCCGGACTGAAGCTTTCTTT. Its translation: CASSGHRGRTEAFF.

This clonotype has just a few counts. The chain employs TRBV7-8 and TRBJ2-3, with D uncertain. This CDR3 has 14 residues. Germline CDR1 SGHVS, CDR2 FQNEAQ. Trimming took 1 base from V and 4 from J, leaving 9 bases between them. The CDR3 sequence: CASSLGQAADTQYF. The CDR3 DNA follows: TGTGCCAGCAGCTTAGGGCAGGCGGCAGATACGCAGTATTTT.

This clonotype appeared many times. This chain links TRBV18 with TRBJ2-1; 7 bases align to TRBD2. With 1 base clipped from V and 5 bases from J, the junction kept 14 bases outside the gene matches. Germline V gene sequence: CDR1 KGHSH, CDR2 LQKENI. CDR3 length equals 18 residues. CDR3 amino acids: CASSPRSAGGSKDNEQFF. CDR3 sequence (DNA): TGTGCCAGCTCACCACGTTCAGCCGGCGGGAGTAAAGACAATGAGCAGTTCTTC.

This clonotype was found many times. The J gene is TRBJ2-7, the V gene TRBV28; D is undetermined. The CDR3 has 12 residues. From germline, CDR1 is MDHEN and CDR2 SYDVKM. V gave up 6 bases and J gave up 0 bases, with 6 bases separating them. CDR3 DNA sequence: TGTGCCAGCAGGAGTACCTCCTACGAGCAGTACTTC. This codes for CASRSTSYEQYF.

V gene TRBV7-2 combines with J gene TRBJ2-2; no clear D. The CDR3 has 16 residues. Germline CDR1 and CDR2: SGHTA and FQGNSA. With 6 bases removed from V and 0 bases from J, the gap between germline ends came to 14 bases. The CDR3 protein is CASSLGLFANTGELFF. CDR3 DNA: TGTGCCAGCAGTTTGGGTCTGTTCGCGAACACCGGGGAGCTGTTTTTT.

This clonotype was seen only a few times. This chain links TRBV29-1 with TRBJ2-1; possibly TRBD1 or TRBD2 for D (5 bases each). Trimming cost V 3 bases and J 5 bases, with 8 bases left between them. This CDR3 has 12 residues. Germline CDR1 and CDR2: SQVTM and ANQGSEA. CDR3: CSVDGDHNEQFF. The CDR3 nucleotides read TGCAGCGTTGATGGGGACCACAATGAGCAGTTCTTC.

The chain uses TRBV9 and TRBJ2-4; TRBD1 matches 10 bases. The CDR3 has 16 amino acids. J gave up 1 base and V 0 bases, and 1 base lay outside the gene matches. Germline V gene sequence: CDR1 SGDLS, CDR2 YYNGEE. The CDR3: CASSVEGQGAKNIQYF. The CDR3 DNA follows: TGTGCCAGCAGCGTAGAGGGACAGGGGGCCAAAAACATTCAGTACTTC.

Ten or more counts support this clonotype. V is TRBV5-6 and J is TRBJ2-2; no reliable D call. This CDR3 region has 18 residues. Germline assignment: CDR1 SGHDT and CDR2 YYEEEE. Trimming stripped 2 bases from V and 2 bases from J, with 19 bases between. The CDR3 coding sequence is TGTGCCAGCAGCTTAGTTGTCTCGGGCAGACAAAACACCGGGGAGCTGTTTTTT. Encoded protein: CASSLVVSGRQNTGELFF.

In this sample, this clonotype turned up many times. V usage is TRBV12-3 or TRBV12-4 and J usage is TRBJ2-5; 10 positions agree with TRBD1. The length of the CDR3 is 14 residues. The V segment lost 6 bases and the J segment 7 bases; nucleotides outside the gene matches: 8. This CDR3 reads CASSQGTGVGTQYF. In DNA, the CDR3 is TGTGCCAGCAGCCAGGGGACAGGGGTAGGGACCCAGTACTTC.

This clonotype has a count of ten or more. V is TRBV28 and J is TRBJ2-1; TRBD2 aligns across 11 bases. Germline V gene sequence: CDR1 MDHEN, CDR2 SYDVKM. V gave up 8 bases and J gave up 8 bases; unmatched junction bases: 5. This CDR3 comprises 13 residues. CDR3 in amino acids: CASLAGGSDEQFF. The DNA of the CDR3 is TGTGCCAGCCTAGCGGGGGGTAGCGATGAGCAGTTCTTC.

The sample holds a few counts of this clonotype. The chain uses TRBV11-2 and TRBJ1-2, with 8 bases identical to TRBD1. This CDR3 comprises 15 residues. In germline, CDR1 is SGHAT, CDR2 FQNNGV. Trimming took 5 bases from V and 0 from J; bases not matched to a gene: 5. CDR3 nucleotides: TGTGCCAGCAGCCGGTTACAGGGGGCTAACTATGGCTACACCTTC. Its protein product is CASSRLQGANYGYTF.

V usage is TRBV11-2 and J usage is TRBJ2-5; D remains ambiguous. The CDR3 runs to 14 residues. The ends were cut back, 5 bases at V and 1 base at J, with 11 bases in the middle. Germline loops: CDR1 SGHAT, CDR2 FQNNGV. CDR3 DNA sequence: TGTGCCAGCAGCGCAGACGGACCCCAAGAGACCCAGTACTTC. The encoded protein is CASSADGPQETQYF. The complete variable domain, with remaining parts taken from reference TRBV11-2 and TRBJ2-5, reads EAGVAQSPRYKIIEKRQSVAFWCNPISGHATLYWYQQILGQGPKLLIQFQNNGVVDDSQLPKDRFSAERLKGVDSTLKIQPAKLEDSAVYLCASSADGPQETQYFGPGTRLLVL.

The V and J genes are TRBV29-1 and TRBJ2-2; 12 bases agree with TRBD2. The V gene's germline CDR1 is SQVTM and CDR2 ANQGSEA. This CDR3 spans 16 amino acids. J gave up 3 bases and V 0 bases, and 2 bases lay outside the gene matches. The DNA for the CDR3 is TGCAGCGTTGAAGATTCTAGCGGGAGGGACACCGGGGAGCTGTTTTTT. Protein: CSVEDSSGRDTGELFF.

This clonotype was seen a few times. In DNA, the CDR3 is TGTGCCAGCAGCCTGATTGGACAGTCCGCGAACACCGGGGAGCTGTTTTTT. Its translation is CASSLIGQSANTGELFF. This chain links TRBV7-9 with TRBJ2-2, with D possibly being TRBD1 (6 bases). Germline V gene data show CDR1 as SEHNR and CDR2 as FQNEAQ (reference sequence). CDR3 length equals 17 residues. Trimming stripped 5 bases from V and 0 bases from J, with 16 bases between.

This chain uses TRBV5-1 with TRBJ1-1, with 8 bases matching TRBD1. Germline V lookup: CDR1 SGHRS, CDR2 YFSETQ. The CDR3 runs to 14 residues. V shed 0 bases and J 6 bases; nucleotides not matched to a gene: 4. The CDR3 DNA reads as TGCGCCAGCAGCTTGGGAGACAGGGGCGCTGAAGCTTTCTTT. Translating gives CASSLGDRGAEAFF.

The gene calls are TRBV21-1 and TRBJ2-6. TRBV21-1 corresponds to a pseudogene. The CDR3 spans 15 residues. The CDR3 nucleotides are TGTGCCAGCAGCCGCCGTAACTCTGGGGCCAACGTCCTGACTTTC. This gives the protein CASSRRNSGANVLTF.

This clonotype has a single count. The chain joins TRBV6-5 to TRBJ2-1, with D tentatively TRBD2 (6 bases). Trimming removed 5 bases at V and 0 bases at J, with 11 bases between. CDR1 MNHEY and CDR2 SVGAGI come from the germline V gene. The CDR3 sequence is 15 residues long. The CDR3: CASSVAASSYNEQFF. The CDR3 DNA follows: TGTGCCAGCAGTGTAGCGGCAAGCTCCTACAATGAGCAGTTCTTC.

This chain connects TRBV29-1 to TRBJ2-3, with D tentatively TRBD1 (6 bases). V lost 7 bases and J lost 2, with 16 bases in between. Germline values: CDR1 SQVTM, CDR2 ANQGSEA. This CDR3 contains 14 residues. CDR3 residues: CSAPRDTTTDTQYF. In DNA, the CDR3 is TGCAGCGCTCCAAGGGACACCACCACAGATACGCAGTATTTT.

This clonotype was counted at least ten times. The chain has TRBV4-3 and TRBJ2-3, with D uncertain. Trimming left V 4 bases short and J 0 bases short, with 8 bases between. The CDR3 covers 14 residues. In germline, CDR1 is LGHNA, CDR2 YSLEER. In DNA, the CDR3 is TGCGCCAGCAGCCCTAAGGCTAGCACAGATACGCAGTATTTT. This codes for CASSPKASTDTQYF.

The rearrangement uses TRBV20-1 and TRBJ1-1; no clear D gene. Per germline, CDR1 DFQATT and CDR2 SNEGSKA (reference sequence). There are 13 residues in the CDR3. Trimming removed 6 bases from V and 5 bases from J, with 16 bases in between. The CDR3 DNA sequence: TGCAGTGCCCCCCCGGGAGGGAGGACTGAAGCTTTCTTT. This codes for CSAPPGGRTEAFF.

The chain has TRBV10-2 and TRBJ1-1; D call uncertain. V was trimmed by 3 bases and J by 4 bases, leaving 9 bases between them. Germline CDR1 is WSHSY and CDR2 is SAAADI. The CDR3 totals 13 residues. The CDR3, as DNA: TGCGCCAGCAGTGACTATAGGAGCACTGAAGCTTTCTTT. It specifies CASSDYRSTEAFF.

This chain connects TRBV4-2 to TRBJ2-1; perhaps TRBD2 as D (5 bases). This CDR3 comprises 13 residues. With 0 bases removed from V and 7 bases from J, the gap between germline ends came to 7 bases. Germline CDR1 is LGHNA and CDR2 is YNFKEQ. As DNA, the CDR3 is TGTGCCAGCAGCCAAGATCCGGGGAATGAGCAGTTCTTC. As protein: CASSQDPGNEQFF.

This clonotype has at least ten counts. The chain couples TRBV29-1 to TRBJ2-3; D remains ambiguous. This CDR3 has 13 amino acids. CDR1 and CDR2 (germline): SQVTM, ANQGSEA. With 4 bases removed from V and 0 bases from J, the gap between germline ends came to 8 bases. The CDR3 here is CSVVQISTDTQYF. The CDR3 coding sequence is TGCAGCGTTGTTCAGATTAGCACAGATACGCAGTATTTT.

This clonotype was seen at least ten times. The J gene is TRBJ1-4, the V gene TRBV5-4, with D maybe TRBD1 (6 bases). Trimming pared 9 bases from V and 8 bases from J, leaving 14 bases between. This CDR3 has 12 residues. Germline V gives CDR1 SGHNT, CDR2 YYREEE (reference sequence). The CDR3 DNA sequence: TGTGCCACGGGGGCCAGAGGAGAAAAACTGTTTTTT. Translating it yields CATGARGEKLFF.

The chain carries TRBV12-3 or TRBV12-4 and TRBJ2-7, with D possibly TRBD2 on 6 matching bases. The V end lost 5 bases, the J end lost 7 bases, and 21 bases lay between the germline ends. The CDR3 contains 15 residues. CDR3 in DNA: TGTGCCAGCAGTGCCGACGTTGGGGGGTCTGGGGAGCAGTACTTC. Translated, it gives CASSADVGGSGEQYF.